These 28 T cell receptor beta chains were all obtained from the same sample, sequenced in a study of cytomegalovirus exposure and HLA in healthy donors (dated by TCRdb to about 2017). The protocol used for the library was the immunoSEQ multiplex PCR assay. This is the immuneACCESS table as TCRdb keeps it, with only in-frame sequences that have V and J called. A part of the clones is gone; compared with another copy, unresolved V genes explain less than half, and the rest is unexplained. The sample table shows around 400,000 clones, and about nine tenths are seen once. The ten largest clones represent roughly 0.82% of the sample. Sequencing was carried out using PBMCs. The receptor set was obtained from a woman under 30 in good health and CMV-seronegative.

The genes are TRBV29-1 and TRBJ2-7, with unresolved D. This CDR3 is 12 amino acids long. The germline CDR1 and CDR2 sequences are SQVTM and ANQGSEA. V dropped 5 bases and J dropped 2 bases, with 10 bases sitting between them. Written as DNA, the CDR3 is TGCAGCGTTTACGACTCGCCCTACGAGCAGTACTTC. Residues: CSVYDSPYEQYF.

The rearrangement links TRBV4-1 to TRBJ2-7; TRBD1 might be the D (8 bases). CDR1 is MGHRA, CDR2 YSYEKL, per germline. This CDR3 is 15 amino acids long. V was shortened by 4 bases and J by 1 base, with 14 bases between the two germline ends. Here the CDR3 reads CASSPTQGGSYEQYF. As DNA, the CDR3 is TGCGCCAGCAGCCCTACACAGGGGGGGTCCTACGAGCAGTACTTC.

The V call is TRBV6-1, the J call TRBJ1-5; D is unresolved. Germline CDR1 reads MNHNS; CDR2 reads SASEGT. Trimming removed 2 bases at V and 1 base at J, with 12 bases between. CDR3 length equals 16 residues. The CDR3: CASSEPGIWSNQPQHF. CDR3 nucleotides: TGTGCCAGCAGTGAACCAGGCATCTGGAGCAATCAGCCCCAGCATTTT.

The chain couples TRBV19 to TRBJ2-1; 7 positions match TRBD2. The germline V gene has CDR1 LNHDA and CDR2 SQIVND (reference sequence). The V gene end was trimmed by 2 bases and the J gene end by 6 bases; junction bases not matched to a gene: 7. The CDR3 totals 15 residues. The CDR3 DNA follows: TGTGCCAGTAGTATACGGCGGGAGTATAGCAATGAGCAGTTCTTC. Translated, it gives CASSIRREYSNEQFF.

J is TRBJ2-7 and V is TRBV27, with 12 bases lining up with TRBD1. Germline V gives CDR1 MNHEY, CDR2 SMNVEV (reference sequence). The V segment lost 4 bases and the J segment 6 bases; nucleotides outside the gene matches: 7. The CDR3 totals 15 residues. For the CDR3, the DNA is TGTGCCAGCAGTTCACCGGGACAGGGGGCGTCCGAGCAGTACTTC. Translation gives CASSSPGQGASEQYF.

A single count supports this clone. The chain links TRBV4-1 to TRBJ1-5, with unresolved D. There are 16 residues in the CDR3. Trimming took off 4 bases at V and 0 bases at J, with 13 bases between the two ends. CDR1 MGHRA and CDR2 YSYEKL come from the germline V gene. The CDR3 DNA sequence: TGCGCCAGCAGCCCCGGAGCGGATTATAGCAATCAGCCCCAGCATTTT. This gives the protein CASSPGADYSNQPQHF.

This rearrangement joins TRBV27 to TRBJ2-3, with a possible D match to TRBD2 (7 bases). The germline V gene encodes CDR1 MNHEY and CDR2 SMNVEV (reference sequence). Trimming left V 5 bases short and J 1 base short, with 13 bases between. The CDR3 is 15 residues long. CDR3 loop: CASSRGGIRTDTQYF. The CDR3, as DNA: TGTGCCAGCAGTAGGGGGGGCATACGCACAGATACGCAGTATTTT.

This chain joins TRBV6-1 and TRBJ2-7, with TRBD1 as a possible D gene (5 bases). The CDR3 has 15 amino acids. The germline V and J ends were trimmed by 1 base and 3 bases, with 13 bases remaining between them. Germline lookup yields CDR1 MNHNS and CDR2 SASEGT. CDR3 residues: CASSEEAAGFYEQYF. The CDR3 DNA is TGTGCCAGCAGTGAAGAGGCAGCAGGGTTCTACGAGCAGTACTTC.

V is TRBV18 and J is TRBJ1-1, with 7 bases fitting TRBD1. Germline V gene sequence: CDR1 KGHSH, CDR2 LQKENI. This CDR3 contains 13 residues. With V trimmed by 1 base and J by 6 bases, 2 bases remained unmatched. The CDR3 bases are TGTGCCAGCTCACCACTACAGGGGTCTGAAGCTTTCTTT. The encoded protein is CASSPLQGSEAFF.

The chain combines TRBV4-1 with TRBJ2-3; 13 nucleotides agree with TRBD2. V lost 3 bases to trimming and J lost 4 bases; unmatched junction nucleotides: 4. Germline V gene sequence: CDR1 MGHRA, CDR2 YSYEKL. This CDR3 comprises 16 residues. CDR3 amino acids: CASSQRTSGGPDTQYF. CDR3 coding DNA: TGCGCCAGCAGCCAGAGGACTAGCGGGGGACCAGATACGCAGTATTTT.

The V call is TRBV7-2, the J call TRBJ2-1, with unresolved D. The CDR3 extends over 11 amino acids. The V end was cut by 5 bases, the J end by 6 bases, with 5 bases between. Per germline, CDR1 SGHTA and CDR2 FQGNSA. The CDR3 coding sequence is TGTGCCAGCAGCGTACTCAATGAGCAGTTCTTC. This sequence encodes CASSVLNEQFF.

V usage is TRBV5-1 and J usage is TRBJ2-5; 12 nucleotides agree with TRBD1. The CDR3 length is 15 residues. CDR1 and CDR2 (germline): SGHRS, YFSETQ. After removal of 4 bases from V and 5 bases from J, the junction contained 6 bases not matched to a gene. In DNA, the CDR3 is TGCGCCAGCAGCCCCTCGGGACAGGGGGCGGAGACCCAGTACTTC. It specifies CASSPSGQGAETQYF. The full variable domain, with the rest looked up from reference TRBV5-1 and TRBJ2-5, is KAGVTQTPRYLIKTRGQQVTLSCSPISGHRSVSWYQQTPGQGLQFLFEYFSETQRNKGNFPGRFSGRQFSNSRSEMNVSTLELGDSALYLCASSPSGQGAETQYFGPGTRLLVL.

This clone was observed a single time. The chain links TRBV5-4 to TRBJ1-2; D perhaps matches TRBD1 (6 bases). The CDR3 contains 16 residues. Germline assignment: CDR1 SGHNT and CDR2 YYREEE (reference sequence). Trimming stripped 4 bases from V and 4 bases from J, with 20 bases between. CDR3 region: CASSIYRDIYLYGYTF. In DNA form, the CDR3 reads TGTGCCAGCAGCATTTACCGGGACATCTACCTCTATGGCTACACCTTC.

This chain connects TRBV2 to TRBJ1-5; D is ambiguous. The CDR3 contains 14 residues. Trimming cost V 5 bases and J 7 bases, with 15 bases left between them. CDR1 and CDR2 (germline): SNHLY, FYNNEI. The CDR3 reads CASSSTREGQPQHF. The DNA for the CDR3 is TGTGCCAGCAGTTCTACTAGGGAAGGGCAGCCCCAGCATTTT.

V is TRBV15 and J is TRBJ1-5, with D tentatively TRBD1 (5 bases). Per the germline V gene, CDR1 is LNHNV and CDR2 is YYDKDF (reference sequence). The ends were cut back, 1 base at V and 8 bases at J, with 18 bases in the middle. The CDR3 extends over 16 amino acids. The CDR3, as DNA: TGTGCCACCAGCAGAGGTGAGGGACTCATGGGCGAGCCCCAGCATTTT. Its translation is CATSRGEGLMGEPQHF.

This clone was seen more than once but under ten times. V is TRBV27 and J is TRBJ2-7, with D possibly matching TRBD2 (6 bases). V was shortened by 0 bases and J by 5 bases, with 8 bases between the two germline ends. Germline V CDR1 and CDR2: MNHEY, SMNVEV (reference sequence). The CDR3 has 13 residues. CDR3 residues: CASSLSGGDEQYF. The CDR3 region has the DNA TGTGCCAGCAGTTTATCCGGGGGAGACGAGCAGTACTTC.

V gene TRBV28 combines with J gene TRBJ2-5, with D perhaps matching TRBD1 (6 bases). The germline CDR1 and CDR2 sequences are MDHEN and SYDVKM. V gave up 2 bases and J gave up 6 bases, with 10 bases separating them. The length of the CDR3 is 13 residues. The CDR3: CASSLPGEKTQYF. CDR3 bases: TGTGCCAGCAGTTTACCAGGGGAAAAGACCCAGTACTTC.

The CDR3 DNA is TGTGCCACCACCCGACAGAGTAGCACCGGGGAGCTGTTTTTT. Amino acids: CATTRQSSTGELFF. The rearrangement links TRBV15 to TRBJ2-2; D possibly corresponds to TRBD1 (5 bases). Deletions cut 7 bases from V and 4 bases from J, with 13 bases between. CDR3 length equals 14 residues. Germline values: CDR1 LNHNV, CDR2 YYDKDF (reference sequence).

The V gene is TRBV9, the J gene TRBJ2-3, with 7 bases aligning to TRBD2. Germline assignment: CDR1 SGDLS and CDR2 YYNGEE. With 0 bases clipped from V and 6 bases from J, the junction kept 19 bases outside the gene matches. The CDR3 has 19 amino acids. Here the CDR3 DNA reads TGTGCCAGCAGCGTAGCCCTTCCCGGGCGGGGGTACGCCGACGATACGCAGTATTTT. Protein sequence: CASSVALPGRGYADDTQYF.

This clone was seen a single time. The chain links TRBV23-1 to TRBJ1-5; 7 bases agree with TRBD1. TRBV23-1 is known as an ORF, though its function is uncertain. The CDR3 spans 14 residues. The V segment lost 8 bases and the J segment 6 bases; nucleotides outside the gene matches: 10. The CDR3 is CASPTVQGGQPQHF. The DNA of the CDR3 is TGCGCCAGCCCGACCGTGCAGGGGGGTCAGCCCCAGCATTTT.

This chain connects TRBV27 to TRBJ2-3, with D tentatively TRBD2 (7 bases). Trimming took 7 bases from V and 0 from J, leaving 14 bases between them. The CDR3 has 15 amino acids. In germline, CDR1 is MNHEY, CDR2 SMNVEV (reference sequence). The CDR3 DNA is TGTGCCAGCACCGTAGGGGGGGCCAGCACAGATACGCAGTATTTT. It yields the protein CASTVGGASTDTQYF.

V is TRBV18 and J is TRBJ2-7; unclear D gene. V lost 3 bases and J 4 bases, leaving 7 bases between the germline ends. This CDR3 has 12 amino acids. Germline CDR1 and CDR2: KGHSH and LQKENI. DNA for the CDR3: TGTGCCAGCTCACCCAACGGGTACGAGCAGTACTTC. This sequence encodes CASSPNGYEQYF.

This clone was observed a handful of times. This rearrangement joins TRBV27 to TRBJ2-7, with 8 bases aligning to TRBD1. CDR3 length: 13 amino acids. J lost 4 bases, V lost 3 bases, and 2 bases had no gene match. Looked up from germline, CDR1 is MNHEY and CDR2 is SMNVEV (reference sequence). In DNA form, the CDR3 reads TGTGCCAGCAGTTTCCGGGACAGGTACGAGCAGTACTTC. Protein: CASSFRDRYEQYF.

The V gene is TRBV19, the J gene TRBJ1-2; 8 positions agree with TRBD1. The V gene's germline CDR1 is LNHDA and CDR2 SQIVND (reference sequence). There are 20 residues in the CDR3. J lost 0 bases, V lost 7 bases, and 22 bases had no gene match. CDR3 residues: CASTLYSPGQALPTNYGYTF. CDR3 nucleotide sequence: TGTGCCAGTACCTTATATTCTCCGGGACAGGCCTTACCAACTAACTATGGCTACACCTTC.

The chain has TRBV27 and TRBJ2-7, with 8 bases that match TRBD1. V dropped 0 bases and J dropped 6; count of bases not matched to a gene: 4. CDR1 and CDR2 (germline): MNHEY, SMNVEV (reference sequence). CDR3 length: 14 residues. The CDR3 sequence: CASSLSRTGSEQYF. The CDR3 coding sequence is TGTGCCAGCAGTTTATCGAGGACAGGGAGCGAGCAGTACTTC.

This clone was detected once. The chain couples TRBV4-1 to TRBJ1-1; maybe TRBD1 (6 bases). The CDR3 contains 14 residues. Germline V gene lookup returns CDR1 MGHRA and CDR2 YSYEKL. Trimming left V 0 bases short and J 5 bases short, with 10 bases between. The CDR3 here is CASSQELRGTEAFF. The CDR3 bases are TGCGCCAGCAGCCAAGAGTTGAGGGGGACTGAAGCTTTCTTT.

The genes are TRBV28 and TRBJ2-3; 11 positions match TRBD2. This CDR3 has 16 amino acids. V trimming: 7 bases; J trimming: 2 bases; junction bases outside the gene matches: 8. CDR1 is MDHEN, CDR2 SYDVKM, per germline. CDR3 loop: CASTPELAGVTDTQYF. In DNA form, the CDR3 reads TGTGCCAGCACCCCAGAACTAGCGGGAGTCACAGATACGCAGTATTTT.

The sample holds a few counts of this clone. The CDR3 DNA follows: TGCGCCAGCAGGTCAGGATTCAATGAGCAGTTCTTC. It yields the protein CASRSGFNEQFF. The chain combines TRBV10-2 with TRBJ2-1; no clear D gene. This CDR3 is built from 12 residues. Germline V gene lookup returns CDR1 WSHSY and CDR2 SAAADI. The V gene lost 6 bases and the J gene lost 6 bases, with 9 bases spanning the gap.